The clone carrying this T cell receptor (beta chain) was counted ten times or more. This specimen comes from a study of spatial heterogeneity in lung cancer. Time point specified: blood at routine non-recurrence follow-up after resection. This CDR3 region has 16 residues. Germline-derived CDR1 and CDR2 are MNHEY and SVGEGT. V was cut by 2 bases and J by 4 bases, with 15 bases left in between. TCRdb re-called the 5' RACE reads with MiXCR, one entry per CDR3 protein. The profile covers about 15,000 distinct CDR3 sequences, with 6.3% appearing a single time and about 26% taken by the ten largest. This clonotype originated in a male donor with early-stage non-small cell lung cancer. The chain links TRBV6-2 or TRBV6-3 to TRBJ1-5; D unresolved. The sample in question was PBMCs, obtained at follow-up. The CDR3 DNA is TGTGCCAGCAGTTACGGGCAGCCCCATGGGAATCAGCCCCAGCATTTT. Protein: CASSYGQPHGNQPQHF.